This T cell receptor (beta chain) came from a study of quantifying T cell responses using KT2 cells (dated by TCRdb to about 2017). About the study as a whole: RNA was DNase-treated and reverse transcribed with TCR alpha and beta constant-region primers, mostly using SuperScript III. Under optimum conditions, the T4 ligation step was estimated to exceed 8.5% efficiency. To avoid over-amplification, PCR2 was carried out as a SYBR Green qPCR and halted once a predetermined fluorescence threshold was reached. What the research found in general, with its limitations: Over several orders of magnitude, the number of KT2 alpha and beta sequences rose linearly with the number of KT2 cells put in. KT2 sequences were detected down to the lowest spike-in tested, which was about one KT2 cell per 100,000 PBMC. The study did not include a side-by-side comparison of this pipeline with other TCR sequencing techniques. Saturation in the detection of KT2 sequences was observed at very high KT2 spike-in numbers.

The library was made by UMI-ligation and nested PCR. Using T4 RNA ligase 1, a single-stranded oligonucleotide bearing the Illumina SP2 sequence plus a UMI was ligated onto the 3' end of the cDNA. PCR1 consisted of approximately 4 cycles (98 degrees C 15 s, 69 degrees C 30 s, 72 degrees C 40 s), and for the beta primer an equimolar mix of RC1.1 and RC1.2 was used to cover TRBC1 and TRBC2. From PCR2 onward, TCR alpha and beta chains were processed separately, and sample indices and Illumina adaptors were added. Placed after an 8-base spacer, the UMI was made up of 12 random nucleotides arranged as two hexamers with a spacer between them. Sequencing was done on an Illumina MiSeq using v2 2x251 paired-end chemistry, usually with approximately 11 samples per run. To increase diversity, roughly 5-7% PhiX DNA was added to each sequencing library. Under the source paper's analysis protocol: bcl2fastq converted raw reads to FASTQ, and Demultiplexor demultiplexed the reads by dual indices. Decombinator assigned V and J genes by tag matching, allowing a single base-pair mismatch. UMIs were used by Collapsinator to correct both sequencing errors and frequency errors caused by PCR heterogeneity. CDR3Translator turned Decombinator identifiers into nucleotide sequence, translated that sequence into amino acids, and pulled out the CDR3 based on C- and N-terminal motifs. Each distinct KT2 TCR was counted as a cluster of KT2 sequences sharing one unique molecular identifier. TCRdb trimmed public reads at Q25 via fastp, called clones via MiXCR and kept in-frame beta chains. For every CDR3 protein sequence, its rows merge into one entry that carries the most common genes and DNA. TCRdb, not the authors, supplied the V and J calls. The sample table records 25,000 to 35,000 distinct CDR3 sequences; under 13% of these occur just once. Roughly 9.7% of the sample is in the top ten clones.

For CDR1 and CDR2, the germline V gene lists SGHAT and FQNNGV. A distance of 13 bases separates the germline ends of V and J, which lose 1 base and 4 bases respectively. Taken from cysteine to phenylalanine, the CDR3 has 15 residues. The entry retains the CDR3 DNA only, 45 bases that are in frame from base 1. Known numbers of KT2, a T cell clone whose TCR had been sequenced previously, were spiked into unfractionated PBMC to test the sensitivity and accuracy of the pipeline. A range of KT2-to-PBMC ratios was produced by mixing KT2 cells with a fixed number of PBMC. This clonotype was detected a few times. Its binding antigen is unknown. The sample holds no much larger clone one base away, and base qualities are not on file.

The material sequenced was PBMCs spiked with cells of the T cell clone KT2. The source of this sequence is a human donor. The chain links TRBV11-2 with TRBJ2-5; TRBD1 is possibly the D segment (5 matching bases). For the CDR3, the sequence is CASSLGGTQGETQYF. The bases read TGTGCCAGCAGCTTAGGCGGAACGCAGGGAGAGACCCAGTACTTC.